A selection of T cell receptor beta chains follows, all from one sample in a study of blood T cell repertoires in COVID-19. Sequencing used immunoSEQ multiplex PCR; TCRdb keeps in-frame clones, though not all of them. The profile shows about 85,000 clones, around 88% of them singletons. The sample was peripheral blood. These receptors originate from a man in his fifties or sixties with acute or convalescent COVID-19. Each CDR3 is given without its conserved first and last residue. The D gene is left open where the match is weak.

j_call v_call d_call cdr3_aa
TRBJ1-1 TRBV6-2/TRBV6-3 - ASSSLGGALNTEAF
TRBJ1-2 TRBV10-3 - AISEPSFGDNYGYT
TRBJ1-2 TRBV2 - ASSDRGGYGYT
TRBJ1-5 TRBV19 TRBD1 ASSPRDSRNQPQH
TRBJ2-3 TRBV4-3 TRBD2 ASSQDWAAGGGTDTQY
TRBJ1-2 TRBV5-4 - ASSSGRGFDYGYT
TRBJ2-5 TRBV2 - ASTKFGLIQETQY
TRBJ1-3 TRBV4-3 TRBD1 ASSPGTGTSGNTIY
TRBJ2-1 TRBV25-1 TRBD2 ASSVSGGANEQF
TRBJ2-7 TRBV11-2 - ASSILRLARDYEQY
TRBJ1-5 TRBV9 - ASSAGVSNQPQH
TRBJ1-2 TRBV9 TRBD1 ASSVPGQGLGYGYT
TRBJ2-1 TRBV4-3 - ASSRWPGRTAERNNEQF
TRBJ1-1 TRBV30 TRBD1 AWSLDRVSTEAF
TRBJ2-4 TRBV30 - AWSNGVTLAKNIQY
TRBJ2-7 TRBV5-1 - ASSSASRSYEQY
TRBJ1-1 TRBV19 TRBD1 ASSQGAGTEAF
TRBJ2-2 TRBV11-3 TRBD1 ASSSGQGNTGELF
TRBJ2-7 TRBV5-1 TRBD1 ASSYGTGNSIYEQY
TRBJ2-7 TRBV29-1 TRBD1 SATGQTHLNEQY
TRBJ1-2 TRBV23-1 TRBD1 ASRRNGQAKPFVDYGYT
TRBJ2-7 TRBV2 TRBD2 ASSAGPGTSGYEQY
TRBJ2-7 TRBV18 - ASSPGTGFPYEQY
TRBJ2-3 TRBV20-1 TRBD1 SASPRQGASTDTQY
TRBJ2-1 TRBV7-6 TRBD2 ASSHASGGGSYNEQF
TRBJ1-5 TRBV4-3 TRBD1 ASSQTGGNQPQH
TRBJ2-3 TRBV2 - ASSEYITDTQY
TRBJ2-2 TRBV11-2 - ASSLMGGVTGELF
TRBJ1-3 TRBV6-6 TRBD1 ASSYSRGRPGNTIY
TRBJ1-3 TRBV5-1 - ASSSGNSGNTIY
TRBJ2-1 TRBV30 TRBD2 AWSFVQRGTNEQF
TRBJ1-6 TRBV4-3 - ASSQDRSPLH
TRBJ2-7 TRBV3-1/TRBV3-2 - ASSQGEVGEQY
TRBJ1-4 TRBV3-1/TRBV3-2 TRBD1 ASSQGGAGGFEKLF
TRBJ1-2 TRBV27 TRBD1 ASSPGTGYSPWGYT
TRBJ1-3 TRBV6-6 - ASSQTQGRRSGNTIY
TRBJ2-3 TRBV3-1/TRBV3-2 - ASSQDMGGGTDTQY
TRBJ2-3 TRBV5-1 - ASRGMEEDTQY
TRBJ1-5 TRBV19 - ASSIVGDRNQPQH
TRBJ2-7 TRBV19 - ASSITSYAYEQY
TRBJ2-3 TRBV4-2 TRBD2 ASSPGTSERTDTQY
TRBJ1-3 TRBV4-1 - ASSQDPDFSGNTIY
TRBJ2-5 TRBV3-1/TRBV3-2 TRBD2 ASSLASGGETQY
TRBJ2-1 TRBV5-4 TRBD1 ASSFYRGNEQF